A selection of T cell receptor beta chains follows, all from one sample in a study of human T cells and chemical hapten exposure. From the RACE reads, TCRdb called clonotypes with MiXCR, one entry per CDR3 protein. The sample includes under 200,000 distinct CDR3 sequences, 14% seen only once; the top ten take around 1.7%. This specimen was whole blood, taken in connection with sensitization to the hapten diphenylcyclopropenone (DPC). Receptor source: a woman aged 25 to 39 with alopecia areata. Some clones in this sample may be carry-over from other donors' samples. Each CDR3 is given with its conserved first and last residue. D genes are given only for firm matches. Only part of the rows carry a size: once, few, many, or a class if the clone is expanded.

j_gene | v_gene | abundance | d_gene | CDR3nt | CDR3aa
TRBJ1-5 | TRBV28 | . | . | TGTGCCAGCAAATTTAGCAATCAGCCCCAGCATTTT | CASKFSNQPQHF
TRBJ2-7 | TRBV6-2/TRBV6-3 | few | . | TGTGCCAGCATCAGGTCAAGTCCCTACGAGCAGTACTTC | CASIRSSPYEQYF
TRBJ2-1 | TRBV10-2 | . | TRBD2 | TGCGCCAGCAGGCTAGCGGGGACCTCCTACAATGAGCAGTTCTTC | CASRLAGTSYNEQFF
TRBJ2-3 | TRBV20-1 | . | TRBD2 | TGCAGTGCTCAAATAGCGGGCTTCACAGATACGCAGTATTTT | CSAQIAGFTDTQYF
TRBJ1-1 | TRBV20-1 | . | . | TGCAGTGCTAGTGTACGGGAGGACACTGAAGCTTTCTTT | CSASVREDTEAFF
TRBJ2-7 | TRBV6-2/TRBV6-3 | few | . | TGTGCCAGCAGCCTACCTGACGGAGCCTACGAGCAGTACTTC | CASSLPDGAYEQYF
TRBJ2-2 | TRBV3-1 | . | . | TGTGCCAGCAGCCAAGCCCCTACCACCGGGGAGCTGTTTTTT | CASSQAPTTGELFF
TRBJ2-2 | TRBV6-5 | . | . | TGTGCCAGCAGGGGCGCAGGGGTGAACACCGGGGAGCTGTTTTTT | CASRGAGVNTGELFF
TRBJ2-2 | TRBV14 | many | . | TGTGCCAGCAGCCAAGAGGGGCACGGGCGGTCCACCGGGGAGCTGTTTTTT | CASSQEGHGRSTGELFF
TRBJ2-7 | TRBV30 | few | TRBD1 | TGTGCCTGGAGTGAGACAGGGGGGTCCTACGAGCAGTACTTC | CAWSETGGSYEQYF
TRBJ1-5 | TRBV12-3/TRBV12-4 | many | . | TGTGCCAGCAGGTGGGGCAATCAGCCCCAGCATTTT | CASRWGNQPQHF
TRBJ1-1 | TRBV28 | . | TRBD1 | TGTGCCAGCAGTCCCGGGACAGGGTGGGTTAGCGCTGAAGCTTTCTTT | CASSPGTGWVSAEAFF
TRBJ1-3 | TRBV14 | . | . | TGTGCCAGCAGCCATAAAGCGGCCTACTCTGGAAACACCATATATTTT | CASSHKAAYSGNTIYF
TRBJ2-1 | TRBV7-2 | . | . | TGTGCCAGCAGCACAGACGGACTGCCCCTTTCTGAGCAGTTCTTC | CASSTDGLPLSEQFF
TRBJ1-5 | TRBV28 | few | . | TGTGCCAGCAGTTTAAGGTTAGGCAGGGGCAATCAGCCCCAGCATTTT | CASSLRLGRGNQPQHF
TRBJ2-2 | TRBV7-2 | . | TRBD2 | TGTGCCAGCAGCTTTGGACTAGCGGGAGGACTATCGAACACCGGGGAGCTGTTTTTT | CASSFGLAGGLSNTGELFF
TRBJ1-3 | TRBV6-5 | few | . | TGTGCCAGCAGTTACTCAAGCTTGTCCGGAAACACCATATATTTT | CASSYSSLSGNTIYF
TRBJ1-2 | TRBV12-3/TRBV12-4 | . | TRBD1 | TGTGCCAGCATTTCGTCCCGGGACAGGGTGGGTGGCTACACCTTC | CASISSRDRVGGYTF
TRBJ2-3 | TRBV6-1 | . | . | TGTGCCAGCAGTGAGATCCCCACAGATACGCAGTATTTT | CASSEIPTDTQYF
TRBJ2-1 | TRBV7-8 | . | TRBD2 | TGTGCCAGCATCGCAACCCTAGCGGGAGGATACAATGAGCAGTTCTTC | CASIATLAGGYNEQFF
TRBJ1-5 | TRBV6-1 | few | TRBD1 | TGTGCCATCTCTCTCGAGGGGGCCCCCAATCAGCCCCAGCATTTT | CAISLEGAPNQPQHF
TRBJ1-5 | TRBV9 | . | . | TGTGCCAGCACCGCCGGATCCCGAGAAGGGCCCCAGCATTTT | CASTAGSREGPQHF
TRBJ2-5 | TRBV19 | many | TRBD2 | TGTGCCAGTAGTATGGGTAGCGGGGTGACCGAGACCCAGTACTTC | CASSMGSGVTETQYF
TRBJ2-3 | TRBV12-3/TRBV12-4 | . | . | TGTGCCAGCAACCGACTAGTAGGGGCCACAGATACGCAGTATTTT | CASNRLVGATDTQYF
TRBJ1-6 | TRBV30 | few | . | TGTGCCTGGAGGGTGTTTCGCGATTCACCCCTCCACTTT | CAWRVFRDSPLHF
TRBJ2-3 | TRBV5-1 | few | . | TGCGCCAGCAGCCGGACAGACGGATTTGGGGTGGATACGCAGTATTTT | CASSRTDGFGVDTQYF
TRBJ2-2 | TRBV12-5 | . | TRBD2 | TGTGCTAGTGGTTTGGTAATTGGCGGGAGTACCGGGGAGCTGTTTTTT | CASGLVIGGSTGELFF
TRBJ2-1 | TRBV11-2 | few | . | TGTGCCAGCAGCGCCCTCAGGGAACTCTCGGGGTTCTTC | CASSALRELSGFF
TRBJ1-5 | TRBV16 | few | . | TGTGCCAGCAGCCAAATCGGGGGTCCCCAGCCCCAGCATTTT | CASSQIGGPQPQHF
TRBJ1-2 | TRBV2 | few | . | TGTGCCAGCAGGGCGGACGCGAACTATGGCTACACCTTC | CASRADANYGYTF
TRBJ1-2 | TRBV18 | . | . | TGTGCCAGCTCACCCTTCGATGGGCTCGACTATGGCTACACCTTC | CASSPFDGLDYGYTF
TRBJ1-5 | TRBV18 | many | . | TGTGCCAGCTCACCGCAACAGGGAACTAATCAGCCCCAGCATTTT | CASSPQQGTNQPQHF
TRBJ2-5 | TRBV7-8 | few | TRBD1 | TGTGCCAGCAGCTTAAATAGCAGGGGGCAGATCGAGACCCAGTACTTC | CASSLNSRGQIETQYF
TRBJ2-2 | TRBV20-1 | . | . | TGCAGTGCACTAGATATAAACACCGGGGAGCTGTTTTTT | CSALDINTGELFF
TRBJ1-2 | TRBV7-8 | many | . | TGTGCCAGCAGCTTAGTACTTTACTATGGCTACACCTTC | CASSLVLYYGYTF
TRBJ2-3 | TRBV4-2 | many | . | TGTGCCAGCAGCCATCGCACAGATACGCAGTATTTT | CASSHRTDTQYF
TRBJ1-1 | TRBV12-3/TRBV12-4 | . | . | TGTGCCAGCAGCCAAAAACTTGGGCAGTGGACTGAAGCTTTCTTT | CASSQKLGQWTEAFF
TRBJ2-1 | TRBV9 | . | . | TGTGCCAGCAGCGGGCGGGAAAACTACAATGAGCAGTTCTTC | CASSGRENYNEQFF
TRBJ1-5 | TRBV3-1 | . | . | TGTGCCAGCAGCCAAGGACGCAGGCAGCTGAATCAGCCCCAGCATTTT | CASSQGRRQLNQPQHF
TRBJ1-6 | TRBV5-4 | . | TRBD1 | TGTGCCAGCAGCAAAGAAGGGGGCTTTCCTTCACCCCTCCACTTT | CASSKEGGFPSPLHF
TRBJ1-1 | TRBV29-1 | few | TRBD1 | TGCAGCGTCAATCCGGGACAGGATAAAGCTTTCTTT | CSVNPGQDKAFF
TRBJ2-1 | TRBV10-3 | . | . | TGTGCCACCGCTAGCTTAGATGAGCAGTTCTTC | CATASLDEQFF
TRBJ2-1 | TRBV28 | . | . | TGTGCCAGCAGTTCGCAAATGTCCAGGGGCGAGCAGTTCTTC | CASSSQMSRGEQFF
TRBJ2-3 | TRBV9 | many | . | TGTGCCAGCAGCGTGACCGAGAGGCGCACAGATACGCAGTATTTT | CASSVTERRTDTQYF
TRBJ1-2 | TRBV15 | . | . | TGTGCCACCAGCAGAGATCTGGGGAGGAGCGGCTACACCTTC | CATSRDLGRSGYTF
TRBJ2-7 | TRBV28 | . | . | TGTGCCAGCAGTTTATGGCAGGAGGGCTACGAGCAGTACTTC | CASSLWQEGYEQYF
TRBJ1-2 | TRBV5-6 | . | . | TGTGCCAGCAGCTCGCCGACGGTAAACTATGGCTACACCTTC | CASSSPTVNYGYTF
TRBJ1-5 | TRBV20-1 | . | . | TGCAGTGCTAGAGCCCCTGGAGAGGGGGACAATCAGCCCCAGCATTTT | CSARAPGEGDNQPQHF
TRBJ2-3 | TRBV12-2 | . | . | TGTGCAAGTCGCTTAAGGGGGCCCAACGTAGGGGGTCATACGCAGTATTTT | CASRLRGPNVGGHTQYF
TRBJ1-2 | TRBV4-3 | many | . | TGCGCCAGCAGCCAAGATCTCCAGGGCGGCTATGGCTACACCTTC | CASSQDLQGGYGYTF
TRBJ2-7 | TRBV7-2 | few | . | TGTGCCAGCAGCTTAGGTACGGACAGCTCCTACGAGCAGTACTTC | CASSLGTDSSYEQYF
TRBJ1-5 | TRBV28 | . | . | TGTGCCAGCAGTTCGGGGGGGTCGAGCAATCAGCCCCAGCATTTT | CASSSGGSSNQPQHF
TRBJ2-3 | TRBV18 | few | . | TGTGCCAGCTCACGGGTGACCGCAGATACGCAGTATTTT | CASSRVTADTQYF
TRBJ1-5 | TRBV29-1 | many | . | TGCAGCGTTATAGTTGGGGACTTCAATCAGCCCCAGCATTTT | CSVIVGDFNQPQHF
TRBJ2-7 | TRBV7-9 | . | . | TGTGCCAGCAGCTTGCAGCCTTCCTACGAGCAGTACTTC | CASSLQPSYEQYF
TRBJ1-1 | TRBV9 | few | . | TGTGCCAGCAGCGAGAGCCCAAGAAGAGGGGACACTGAAGCTTTCTTT | CASSESPRRGDTEAFF
TRBJ2-5 | TRBV29-1 | . | TRBD1 | TGCAGCGTCGACCGGGACAGGGGCGAGACCCAGTACTTC | CSVDRDRGETQYF
TRBJ2-3 | TRBV6-5 | . | TRBD2 | TGTGCCAGCAGTTACCGCCGAAGCGGGAGGGCCACAGATACGCAGTATTTT | CASSYRRSGRATDTQYF
TRBJ2-2 | TRBV29-1 | . | TRBD1 | TGCAGCGCCGGACAGGGAACGAACACCGGGGAGCTGTTTTTT | CSAGQGTNTGELFF